This T cell receptor beta chain is from a study of T cells in women clearing cervical HPV infection. As for the study in general: Controls gave blood once infection was undetectable; cases at lesion identification.

The CDR3 has 19 residues. The V gene lost 0 bases and the J gene lost 2 bases, with 17 bases spanning the gap. Germline values: CDR1 MNHNS, CDR2 SASEGT. Concerning this clone: The CDR3 goes on 3 residues after the read ends, and that part is filled in from the germline J gene.

The table came from immunoSEQ multiplex PCR; TCRdb's copy has only in-frame clones and leaves some out. The sample includes more than 30,000 clones. The source material was blood buffy coat. The TCR sequence derives from a woman between 18 and 70 years old with a cervical HPV16 infection that either progressed to CIN3+ or cleared (not recorded which). This rearrangement joins TRBV6-1 to TRBJ2-6; a weak D match, TRBD2 (6 bases). The CDR3 sequence is CASSEARRGTLAGANVLTF. CDR3 bases read: TGTGCCAGCAGTGAAGCGCGTCGGGGGACTTTGGCTGGGGCCAACGTC.